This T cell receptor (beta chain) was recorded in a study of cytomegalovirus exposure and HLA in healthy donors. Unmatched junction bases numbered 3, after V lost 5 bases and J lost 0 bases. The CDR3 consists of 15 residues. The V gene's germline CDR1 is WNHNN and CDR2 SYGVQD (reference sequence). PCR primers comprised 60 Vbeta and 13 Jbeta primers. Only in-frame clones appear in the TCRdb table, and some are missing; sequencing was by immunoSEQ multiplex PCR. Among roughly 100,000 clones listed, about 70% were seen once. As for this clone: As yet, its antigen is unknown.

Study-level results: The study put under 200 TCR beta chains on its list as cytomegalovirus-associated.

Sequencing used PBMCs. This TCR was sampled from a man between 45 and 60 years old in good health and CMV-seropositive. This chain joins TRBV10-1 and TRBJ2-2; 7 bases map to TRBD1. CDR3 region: CASSRQGPNTGELFF. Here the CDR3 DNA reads TGCGCCAGCAGTCGACAGGGCCCGAACACCGGGGAGCTGTTTTTT.